Below are 8 T cell receptor beta chains sequenced from a single sample in a study of T cells in Graves' hyperthyroidism and ophthalmopathy. Template material for amplifying TCR beta CDR3 regions consisted of RNA transcripts. HTBI primers were employed in a first-round RT-PCR of the TCR CDR3. TCRdb ran MiXCR on the multiplex PCR reads and lists one entry per CDR3 protein. The profile shows fewer than 350,000 distinct CDR3 sequences, roughly 15% of them singletons. The sequenced sample was blood. The receptors stem from a woman aged 40 to 55 with Graves' hyperthyroidism.

This clonotype was found many times. This chain joins TRBV28 and TRBJ1-2, with D possibly TRBD1 on 6 matching bases. Trimming took off 8 bases at V and 5 bases at J, with 12 bases between the two ends. The CDR3 consists of 12 residues. Germline V CDR1 and CDR2: MDHEN, SYDVKM. CDR3 DNA: TGTGCCAGCCTCGGGGGCCGGTATGGCTACACCTTC. It codes for CASLGGRYGYTF.

The table lists this clonotype with many counts. This chain joins TRBV7-2 and TRBJ2-6, with 8 bases identical to TRBD1. Germline CDR1 and CDR2: SGHTA and FQGNSA. J lost 0 bases, V lost 9 bases, and 7 bases had no gene match. CDR3 length: 16 amino acids. CDR3 sequence reads: CARGDRKGSGANVLTF. CDR3 sequence (DNA): TGTGCCAGGGGGGACAGGAAAGGCTCTGGGGCCAACGTCCTGACTTTC.

This clonotype occurred many times. The chain combines TRBV30 with TRBJ1-2, with D unresolved. The V and J ends lost 3 bases and 4 bases respectively, with 9 bases between them. This CDR3 spans 12 amino acids. From germline, CDR1 is GTSNPN and CDR2 SVGIG (reference sequence). The CDR3 DNA reads as TGTGCCTGGAGCCATTCCCGCTATGGCTACACCTTC. Translated, it gives CAWSHSRYGYTF.

This clonotype was recorded many times. The genes are TRBV5-5 and TRBJ2-1; 12 nucleotides agree with TRBD2. The CDR3 spans 14 residues. V was pared by 3 bases and J by 12 bases, with 7 bases of the junction left unmatched. Germline assignment: CDR1 SGHKS and CDR2 YYEKEE (reference sequence). CDR3 DNA sequence: TGTGCCAGCAGCTCGACTAGCGGGAGTGGAGTGCAGTTCTTC. It translates to CASSSTSGSGVQFF.

This clonotype was seen many times. V usage is TRBV3-1 and J usage is TRBJ2-7; TRBD2 matches at 12 bases. With V trimmed by 4 bases and J by 0 bases, 10 bases remained unmatched. The CDR3 extends over 18 amino acids. Germline CDR1 and CDR2: LGHDT and YNNKEL (reference sequence). CDR3 nucleotides: TGTGCCAGCAGCCCGGGGACTAGCGGGCATCCTAGCTCCTACGAGCAGTACTTC. This gives the protein CASSPGTSGHPSSYEQYF.

This clonotype was seen repeatedly, ten times or more. The chain joins TRBV20-1 to TRBJ2-5, with D maybe TRBD2 (6 bases). Germline V lookup: CDR1 DFQATT, CDR2 SNEGSKA (reference sequence). The CDR3 extends over 14 amino acids. V was pared by 6 bases and J by 5 bases, with 19 bases between. CDR3 protein: CSAPLAGGRETQYF. The CDR3 DNA is TGCAGTGCCCCCCTAGCCGGGGGTCGGGAGACCCAGTACTTC.

This chain's CDR3 is CASSNPVSGNTIYF. CDR3 bases: TGTGCCAGTAGTAATCCGGTCTCTGGAAACACCATATATTTT. The chain links TRBV19 to TRBJ1-3, with D uncertain. V was clipped by 4 bases and J by 0 bases, with 7 bases between them. Per germline, CDR1 LNHDA and CDR2 SQIVND (reference sequence). The CDR3 has 14 amino acids. Filled out from reference TRBV19 and TRBJ1-3, the complete variable domain reads DGGITQSPKYLFRKEGQNVTLSCEQNLNHDAMYWYRQDPGQGLRLIYYSQIVNDFQKGDIAEGYSVSREKKESFPLTVTSAQKNPTAFYLCASSNPVSGNTIYFGEGSWLTVV.

The genes are TRBV6-5 and TRBJ1-5; D not certain. V was shortened by 0 bases and J by 1 base, with 10 bases between the two germline ends. The CDR3 runs 16 residues. The germline CDR1 and CDR2 sequences are MNHEY and SVGAGI. The CDR3 sequence: CASSYSMEYSNQPQHF. CDR3 coding DNA: TGTGCCAGCAGTTACTCAATGGAATACAGCAATCAGCCCCAGCATTTT.